What follows are 23 T cell receptor beta chains derived from one specimen sequenced in a study of blood T cell repertoires in COVID-19. Using immunoSEQ multiplex PCR, the repertoire was profiled, and TCRdb retains in-frame clones only, with some absent. The sample gives tens of thousands of clones, around 86% of which show up once; more than 0.95% is in the top ten. The sequenced sample was peripheral blood. These receptors all come from a man in his forties with acute or convalescent COVID-19.

This sequence joins TRBV27 and TRBJ1-1; perhaps TRBD1 as D (5 bases). Germline V gene sequence: CDR1 MNHEY, CDR2 SMNVEV (reference sequence). The V gene lost 1 base and the J gene lost 5 bases, with 17 bases spanning the gap. This CDR3 is 16 amino acids long. CDR3: CASSLLGQGSVTEAFF. The CDR3 DNA follows: TGTGCCAGCAGTTTATTAGGCCAGGGAAGTGTGACTGAAGCTTTCTTT.

This clone was counted ten times or more. The CDR3 bases are TGTGCCAGCAGCAGACACTACAATGAGCAGTTCTTC. Protein product: CASSRHYNEQFF. V is TRBV28 and J is TRBJ2-1; D gene unclear. This CDR3 has 12 amino acids. The germline V gene encodes CDR1 MDHEN and CDR2 SYDVKM. V was trimmed by 6 bases and J by 3 bases, leaving 6 bases between them.

V usage is TRBV2 and J usage is TRBJ2-7; D remains unclear. The germline V gene has CDR1 SNHLY and CDR2 FYNNEI. CDR3 length equals 12 residues. Deletions cut 7 bases from V and 1 base from J, with 8 bases between. The CDR3 loop reads CASTPLSYEQYF. In nucleotides, the CDR3 is TGTGCCAGCACCCCGTTATCCTACGAGCAGTACTTC. Variable domain in full (rest from reference TRBV2 and TRBJ2-7): EPEVTQTPSHQVTQMGQEVILRCVPISNHLYFYWYRQILGQKVEFLVSFYNNEISEKSEIFDDQFSVERPDGSNFTLKIRSTKLEDSAMYFCASTPLSYEQYFGPGTRLTVT.

V usage is TRBV4-1 and J usage is TRBJ2-1; 11 bases line up with TRBD1. The CDR3 spans 17 residues. V lost 0 bases, J lost 8 bases, and 9 bases stayed unmatched. Germline V CDR1 and CDR2: MGHRA, YSYEKL. CDR3 nucleotide sequence: TGCGCCAGCAGCCAAGATCGAGGGACAGGGGGAATCGATGAGCAGTTCTTC. Translating it yields CASSQDRGTGGIDEQFF.

The gene calls are TRBV29-1 and TRBJ2-3; TRBD2 might be the D (5 bases). CDR3 size: 14 residues. The germline V gene has CDR1 SQVTM and CDR2 ANQGSEA. The CDR3 nucleotides read TGCACCTTTACGGGAAGGGCATTCACAGATACGCAGTATTTT. Its protein product is CTFTGRAFTDTQYF.

This chain uses TRBV10-2 with TRBJ1-1; tentative D call: TRBD1 (6 bases). From germline, CDR1 is WSHSY and CDR2 SAAADI. The V and J ends lost 6 bases and 8 bases respectively, with 10 bases between them. The CDR3 spans 11 residues. CDR3 sequence: CASRTGYEAFF. The CDR3 nucleotides are TGCGCCAGCAGGACAGGTTACGAAGCTTTCTTT.

The chain links TRBV11-3 to TRBJ2-1, with 8 bases aligning to TRBD2. The germline V gene has CDR1 SGHNT and CDR2 YENEEA. Trimming cost V 2 bases and J 10 bases; bases outside gene matches: 4. This CDR3 is built from 13 residues. CDR3: CASSLIAGIEQFF. The CDR3 DNA is TGTGCCAGCAGCTTAATAGCGGGGATAGAGCAGTTCTTC.

This clone was detected only once. This chain uses TRBV10-1 with TRBJ1-1, with TRBD1 identical over 8 bases. The germline CDR1 and CDR2 sequences are WNHNN and SYGVQD (reference sequence). V lost 6 bases and J lost 5; bases outside the gene matches: 11. CDR3 size: 15 residues. The chain's CDR3 is CASSYRTGSGTEAFF. DNA for the CDR3: TGCGCCAGCAGCTACCGGACAGGGTCGGGTACTGAAGCTTTCTTT.

The genes are TRBV5-1 and TRBJ2-3, with TRBD1 matching 8 bases. The CDR3 is made up of 14 amino acids. The V segment lost 2 bases and the J segment 4 bases; nucleotides outside the gene matches: 3. Germline-derived CDR1 and CDR2 are SGHRS and YFSETQ. This CDR3 is CASSLGQGADTQYF. CDR3 DNA sequence: TGCGCCAGCAGCTTAGGACAGGGTGCAGATACGCAGTATTTT.

This clone was counted once. The V gene is TRBV24-1, the J gene TRBJ2-5; TRBD2 aligns across 7 bases. The trim removed 5 bases at V and 5 bases at J, leaving 4 bases unmatched. CDR3 length: 13 residues. The germline V gene has CDR1 KGHDR and CDR2 SFDVKD. CDR3 amino acids: CATSGGGRETQYF. DNA for the CDR3: TGTGCCACCAGTGGGGGAGGGCGGGAGACCCAGTACTTC.

The chain has TRBV18 and TRBJ1-1; D not resolved. Trimming shortened V by 3 bases and J by 1 base, and 6 bases separated the two germline ends. CDR1 KGHSH and CDR2 LQKENI come from the germline V gene. This CDR3 is built from 13 residues. This CDR3 reads CASSPNRNTEAFF. The DNA for the CDR3 is TGTGCCAGCTCACCTAATAGGAACACTGAAGCTTTCTTT.

In the case of this clone: One junction end does not reproduce the germline sequence, and a read error may be involved. The CDR3 region has the DNA TGTGCCAGCAGCCATGGGACAGGGTACGGGCAGTACTTC. This gives the protein CASSHGTGYGQYF. This chain joins TRBV14 and TRBJ2-7, with 9 bases lining up with TRBD1. The CDR3 totals 13 residues. CDR1 and CDR2 from the germline V gene are SGHDN and FVKESK.

The chain is built from TRBV11-2 and TRBJ2-5; D may be TRBD1 (5 bases). V was trimmed by 10 bases and J by 2 bases, leaving 14 bases between them. Germline assignment: CDR1 SGHAT and CDR2 FQNNGV. This CDR3 has 13 amino acids. The CDR3 DNA sequence: TGTGCCACCTCAAAGGGGTTGCAAGAGACCCAGTACTTC. This sequence encodes CATSKGLQETQYF.

The chain links TRBV5-1 to TRBJ1-1, with 9 nucleotides matching TRBD1. The germline V gene has CDR1 SGHRS and CDR2 YFSETQ. Losses at the gene ends were 3 bases for V and 11 bases for J; bases not matched to a gene: 8. The CDR3 runs 13 residues. CDR3: CASSSNADRGAFF. CDR3 DNA: TGCGCCAGCAGCTCTAACGCGGACAGGGGTGCTTTCTTT.

The chain carries TRBV12-3 or TRBV12-4 and TRBJ1-1; D uncertain. The germline V and J ends were trimmed by 7 bases and 10 bases, with 13 bases remaining between them. The CDR3 covers 11 residues. CDR3 DNA sequence: TGTGCCAGCACCAAGAGGTCCGGAGCTTTCTTT. Translated: CASTKRSGAFF.

This clone was seen just once. The genes are TRBV5-1 and TRBJ1-2, with TRBD1 as a possible D gene (6 bases). The CDR3 contains 14 residues. V was cut by 0 bases and J by 6 bases, with 12 bases left in between. Germline V CDR1 and CDR2: SGHRS, YFSETQ. The DNA for the CDR3 is TGCGCCAGCAGCTTGGATCCAGGGGTAAATGGCTACACCTTC. This encodes CASSLDPGVNGYTF. The full variable domain, completed using reference TRBV5-1 and TRBJ1-2, is KAGVTQTPRYLIKTRGQQVTLSCSPISGHRSVSWYQQTPGQGLQFLFEYFSETQRNKGNFPGRFSGRQFSNSRSEMNVSTLELGDSALYLCASSLDPGVNGYTFGSGTRLTVV.

The CDR3 loop is CASRTQGEDTGELFF. The DNA for the CDR3 is TGTGCCAGTAGGACACAGGGAGAAGACACCGGGGAGCTGTTTTTT. The genes are TRBV19 and TRBJ2-2, with D tentatively TRBD1 (6 bases). Germline CDR1 LNHDA, CDR2 SQIVND (reference sequence). The CDR3 totals 15 residues. The V gene lost 6 bases and the J gene lost 3 bases, with 14 bases spanning the gap. Supplemented by reference TRBV19 and TRBJ2-2, the full variable domain reads DGGITQSPKYLFRKEGQNVTLSCEQNLNHDAMYWYRQDPGQGLRLIYYSQIVNDFQKGDIAEGYSVSREKKESFPLTVTSAQKNPTAFYLCASRTQGEDTGELFFGEGSRLTVL.

This chain connects TRBV19 to TRBJ1-3; perhaps TRBD1 as D (5 bases). The CDR3 has 15 residues. Trimming stripped 1 base from V and 0 bases from J, with 7 bases between. Germline-derived CDR1 and CDR2 are LNHDA and SQIVND (reference sequence). CDR3 sequence: CASSIGQSSGNTIYF. In nucleotides, the CDR3 is TGTGCCAGTAGTATAGGACAGAGCTCTGGAAACACCATATATTTT.

The gene calls are TRBV19 and TRBJ1-1; perhaps TRBD1 as D (5 bases). Germline V lookup: CDR1 LNHDA, CDR2 SQIVND (reference sequence). The V end was cut by 8 bases, the J end by 1 base, with 11 bases between. The CDR3 has 13 amino acids. The CDR3 DNA follows: TGTGCCAGTGTTGCGCAGGGGAACACTGAAGCTTTCTTT. This gives the protein CASVAQGNTEAFF.

V is TRBV4-1 and J is TRBJ1-5; 7 bases map to TRBD1. Looked up from germline, CDR1 is MGHRA and CDR2 is YSYEKL. V lost 1 base and J lost 4; bases outside the gene matches: 10. The CDR3 extends over 17 amino acids. CDR3 region: CASSQGSDRYGNQPQHF. DNA of the CDR3: TGCGCCAGCAGCCAAGGCTCGGACAGGTACGGGAATCAGCCCCAGCATTTT.

The rearrangement links TRBV7-3 to TRBJ1-1, with D tentatively TRBD1 (6 bases). This CDR3 is built from 14 residues. Germline lookup yields CDR1 SGHTA and CDR2 FQGTGA. V was cut by 5 bases and J by 12 bases, with 22 bases left in between. This chain's CDR3 is CASSLGTMGTLTFF. For the CDR3, the DNA is TGTGCCAGCAGCCTCGGGACTATGGGGACACTGACTTTCTTT.

The V and J genes are TRBV27 and TRBJ2-3; 8 bases line up with TRBD1. Germline CDR1 reads MNHEY; CDR2 reads SMNVEV (reference sequence). The CDR3 runs to 16 residues. Trimming at V came to 6 bases and at J to 6 bases, leaving 14 bases not matched to a gene. CDR3 sequence (DNA): TGTGCCAGCAGACTATATGGACAGGGCCTCGCGGATACGCAGTATTTT. Amino acid sequence: CASRLYGQGLADTQYF.

The rearrangement joins TRBV2 to TRBJ2-2; maybe TRBD1 (6 bases). This CDR3 region has 13 residues. Trimming took off 4 bases at V and 4 bases at J, with 7 bases between the two ends. Germline lookup yields CDR1 SNHLY and CDR2 FYNNEI. The CDR3 DNA is TGTGCCAGCAGTGTGGACAGCACCGGGGAGCTGTTTTTT. It specifies CASSVDSTGELFF.